Given below is one T cell receptor beta chain in context. These data come from a study of cytomegalovirus exposure and HLA in healthy donors. The PCR was carried out with 60 Vbeta primers and 13 Jbeta primers. Profiled with immunoSEQ multiplex PCR; TCRdb holds only in-frame clones, not every one. The sample has hundreds of thousands of clones, under 80% seen once. Germline loops: CDR1 WNHNN, CDR2 SYGVQD (reference sequence). Losses at the gene ends were 3 bases for V and 4 bases for J; bases not matched to a gene: 3. The CDR3 runs 14 residues. The source is a female donor in good health and CMV-seronegative. Sequencing was performed on PBMCs. The chain employs TRBV10-1 and TRBJ2-3; 8 nucleotides match TRBD2. CDR3 bases: TGCGCCAGCAGTGAAAGCGGGAGACCAGATACGCAGTATTTT. It specifies CASSESGRPDTQYF.